This section outlines one T cell receptor beta chain sequence together with its context. This clonotype occurred many times. This clone's antigen is unknown. One end of the junction fails to match germline, which may point to a read error. The germline V gene encodes CDR1 GTSNPN and CDR2 SVGIG (reference sequence). The CDR3 contains 12 residues, cysteine and phenylalanine counted. Of all the DNA, just the CDR3 is kept, 36 bases in frame from base 1. The time point label of this sample denotes: sample taken at primary tumor resection. Whole RNA extracted from tumor and nontumor lung tissue, or from cryopreserved PBMC samples, was used for TCR sequencing without cell sorting. Samples were obtained from about 75 patients with early-stage, untreated non-small cell lung cancer from the lung TRACERx cohort. A patient was chosen for TCR sequencing only when enough RNA was available from at least two tumor regions.

The library was generated by 5' RACE. TCRdb lists the instrument as NextSeq 500. In the TCR library protocol, a unique molecular identifier was attached to each TCR cDNA molecule so that PCR and sequencing errors could be corrected. On the study's bioinformatics: Decombinator tools were used for TCR identification, UMI-based error correction and CDR3 extraction. Expanded TCRs were defined as those above a frequency of 2 per 1,000, corresponding to the top 1% of the tumor frequency distribution. Rényi diversity was computed with the R vegan package after subsampling each repertoire 100 times to 5,000 TCRs. To build CDR3 similarity networks, amino acid triplet string-kernel similarity was used, and CDR3s were connected when their pairwise similarity was above 0.82. TCRdb passed the public sequencing reads through fastp at Q25 and MiXCR, retaining productive beta sequences. For every CDR3 protein sequence, its rows merge into one entry that carries the most common genes and DNA. The V and J calls were determined by TCRdb, not by the authors. The sample yields over 2,500 distinct CDR3 sequences; roughly 40% were counted once. The top ten hold under 80% of the sample.

The data derive from a study of spatial heterogeneity in lung cancer (dated by TCRdb to about 2019). Regarding the complete study: Beta-chain transcripts were consistently detected in greater numbers than alpha-chain transcripts, which likely reflected higher beta-chain transcript abundance. In the raw uncorrected reads, each unique combination of TCR and UMI appeared more than ten times on average. TCR alpha and beta repertoires were quantitatively compared across multiple tumor regions, matched nontumor lung and blood in non-small cell lung cancer. Nonsynonymous mutation counts, determined by whole-exome sequencing of tumor tissue, were related to TCR repertoire features. Both alpha and beta chains were TCR-sequenced in 200 or so tumor regions, around 64 matched nontumor lung samples and some 56 PBMC samples obtained at surgery.

The paper's findings and limits, for the study overall: Additional single-cell paired TCR alpha and beta sequencing was considered necessary to confirm, at a functional level, the hypothesis that regional TCRs recognize regional mutations. Ubiquitous expanded tumor TCRs were detected in blood more often at tumor resection than at routine follow-up.

The sequence joins TRBV30 to TRBJ2-1, and TRBD2 may be the D gene, going by 6 matching bases. The specimen was PBMCs, collected at surgery. This TCR was sampled from a male donor with early-stage non-small cell lung cancer. The CDR3 reads as follows: CAWSGGTQGTLF. The bases are TGTGCCTGGAGTGGCGGGACTCAGGGCACGCTCTTC.